The clone carrying this T cell receptor beta chain was recorded only once. This record comes from a study of OX40 agonist ivuxolimab in advanced cancers. The method was immunoSEQ multiplex PCR; TCRdb's version includes in-frame clones alone and lacks a portion of them. The profile covers tens of thousands of clones, with about 89% appearing a single time and about 13% taken by the ten largest. Germline V lookup: CDR1 MNHEY, CDR2 SVGAGI. V shed 5 bases and J shed 4 bases, with 11 bases lying between them. The CDR3 sequence is 13 residues long. The TCR sequence derives from an adult with an advanced solid tumor such as melanoma, head and neck, liver or kidney cancer. The chain links TRBV6-5 to TRBJ1-2, with no clear D. Sample: CD4+ or CD8+ T cells sorted from blood, taken in a trial of the OX40 agonist ivuxolimab. The CDR3 DNA reads TGTGCCAGCAGTCCGTCCGGACCCTATGGCTACACCTTC. Its translation: CASSPSGPYGYTF.